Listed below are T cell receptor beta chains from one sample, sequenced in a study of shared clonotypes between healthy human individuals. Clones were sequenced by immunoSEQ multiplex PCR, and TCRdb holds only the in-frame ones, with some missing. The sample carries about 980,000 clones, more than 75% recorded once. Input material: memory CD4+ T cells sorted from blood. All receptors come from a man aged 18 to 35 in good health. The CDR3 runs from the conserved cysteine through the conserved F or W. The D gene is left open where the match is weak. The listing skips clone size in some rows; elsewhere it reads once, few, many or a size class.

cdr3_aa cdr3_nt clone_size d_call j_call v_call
CASSPTGLASGETQYF TGCGCCAGCAGCCCCACGGGACTAGCCTCGGGAGAGACCCAGTACTTC few TRBD2 TRBJ2-5 TRBV5-1
CASSQDRGSSYNSPLHF TGCGCCAGCAGCCAAGACCGGGGGAGCTCCTATAATTCACCCCTCCACTTT few - TRBJ1-6 TRBV4-3
CASSQDKQVYGYTF TGCGCCAGCAGCCAAGATAAGCAGGTGTATGGCTACACCTTC many - TRBJ1-2 TRBV4-1
CASSQVGGGADTQYF TGCGCCAGCAGCCAAGTGGGCGGGGGGGCAGATACGCAGTATTTT - TRBD2 TRBJ2-3 TRBV4-1
CASSEPSTPRGYGYTF TGTGCCAGCAGTGAACCTAGCACGCCGAGGGGCTATGGCTACACCTTC - - TRBJ1-2 TRBV6-1
CASSQGRETQYF TGTGCCAGCAGCCAAGGCCGCGAGACCCAGTACTTC - - TRBJ2-5 TRBV14
CASIGGEKYEQYF TGTGCCAGCATTGGGGGGGAGAAATACGAGCAGTACTTC - TRBD2 TRBJ2-7 TRBV7-9
CASFDRESSYEQYF TGTGCCAGCTTCGACAGGGAGAGCTCCTACGAGCAGTACTTC - TRBD1 TRBJ2-7 TRBV5-5
CASSRKLAGDSYNEQFF TGCGCCAGCAGCCGAAAACTAGCGGGGGACTCCTACAATGAGCAGTTCTTC once TRBD2 TRBJ2-1 TRBV4-1
CASGRQGNTGELFF TGTGCTAGTGGTCGACAGGGAAACACCGGGGAGCTGTTTTTT - TRBD1 TRBJ2-2 TRBV12-5
CASREPASNQPQHF TGTGCCAGCAGGGAGCCCGCGAGCAATCAGCCCCAGCATTTT - - TRBJ1-5 TRBV27
CAISDPGQPFRSYEQYF TGTGCCATCAGTGACCCGGGACAGCCATTTCGATCCTACGAGCAGTACTTC once TRBD1 TRBJ2-7 TRBV10-3
CASSAGENQPQHF TGTGCCAGTAGTGCGGGGGAGAATCAGCCCCAGCATTTT few - TRBJ1-5 TRBV19
CASSRVEQRETQYF TGTGCCAGCAGCCGAGTAGAACAGCGAGAGACCCAGTACTTC many - TRBJ2-5 TRBV7-9
CASSESQGIAYEQYF TGTGCCAGCAGTGAAAGCCAGGGCATCGCCTACGAGCAGTACTTC - - TRBJ2-7 TRBV2
CASSPTGRAEAFF TGTGCCAGCTCACCCACAGGAAGAGCTGAAGCTTTCTTT - - TRBJ1-1 TRBV18
CASSPDTYGYTF TGTGCCAGTAGCCCGGACACCTATGGCTACACCTTC - - TRBJ1-2 TRBV19
CASSVDPAGGDGYTF TGTGCCAGCAGCGTTGACCCCGCAGGGGGCGATGGCTACACCTTC - TRBD1 TRBJ1-2 TRBV9
CASSKTADTQYF TGTGCCAGTAGTAAGACGGCAGATACGCAGTATTTT - - TRBJ2-3 TRBV19
CASRKIGDSKAFF TGTGCCAGCAGAAAAATCGGGGACAGCAAAGCTTTCTTT - TRBD1 TRBJ1-1 TRBV11-2
CASRIVGGVEKLFF TGTGCCAGCAGAATCGTTGGGGGCGTTGAAAAACTGTTTTTT - - TRBJ1-4 TRBV6-1
CASSPWGANNEQFF TGTGCCAGCAGCCCCTGGGGGGCGAACAATGAGCAGTTCTTC - - TRBJ2-1 TRBV7-3
CAWSVGLFISGNEQFF TGTGCCTGGAGTGTTGGGTTGTTTATATCAGGTAATGAGCAGTTCTTC - - TRBJ2-1 TRBV30
CASSYNAEKLFF TGTGCCAGCAGTTACAACGCGGAAAAACTGTTTTTT - - TRBJ1-4 TRBV6-6
CASSSQDRFNTGELFF TGTGCCAGCAGTTCCCAGGACAGGTTCAACACCGGGGAGCTGTTTTTT few TRBD1 TRBJ2-2 TRBV28
CASRRQGTDTQYF TGTGCCAGTAGAAGACAGGGCACAGATACGCAGTATTTT - - TRBJ2-3 TRBV19
CASSLAGISSYEQYF TGCGCCAGCAGCTTGGCCGGTATAAGCTCCTACGAGCAGTACTTC - - TRBJ2-7 TRBV5-1
CASGLEGSPLHF TGTGCCAGCGGATTGGAGGGTTCACCCCTCCACTTT - - TRBJ1-6 TRBV2
CASRTGTNQPQHF TGTGCTAGTAGGACAGGTACAAATCAGCCCCAGCATTTT few TRBD1 TRBJ1-5 TRBV19
CASRIQPGAKNIQYF TGTGCCAGCAGGATCCAACCAGGGGCCAAAAACATTCAGTACTTC - - TRBJ2-4 TRBV27
CASSGRSAYEQYF TGTGCCAGCAGTGGTAGGAGTGCCTACGAGCAGTACTTC - - TRBJ2-7 TRBV6-6
CASSPSTGAVGGYTF TGTGCCAGCAGCCCTTCGACAGGGGCGGTTGGGGGCTACACCTTC once TRBD1 TRBJ1-2 TRBV11-2
CASSEGPGELFF TGTGCCAGCAGTGAAGGTCCCGGGGAGCTGTTTTTT - - TRBJ2-2 TRBV6-1
CASSAGLAERREQFF TGCGCCAGCAGCGCCGGACTAGCCGAACGGCGAGAGCAGTTCTTC - TRBD2 TRBJ2-1 TRBV4-1
CAWRQLAERSYNEQFF TGTGCCTGGAGACAATTAGCGGAGCGCTCCTACAATGAGCAGTTCTTC - - TRBJ2-1 TRBV30
CASSLLRNTGELFF TGTGCCAGCAGCTTACTCAGAAACACCGGGGAGCTGTTTTTT - - TRBJ2-2 TRBV11-2
CASSLVSGVIKNNEQFF TGTGCCAGCAGCTTAGTATCAGGGGTGATCAAAAACAATGAGCAGTTCTTC - - TRBJ2-1 TRBV11-2
CASSPGLAFQGQQYF TGTGCCAGCAGCCCGGGACTAGCGTTCCAGGGCCAGCAGTACTTC - TRBD2 TRBJ2-7 TRBV6-5
CASSLEVTGAWNEQFF TGCGCCAGCAGCTTGGAGGTCACCGGAGCGTGGAATGAGCAGTTCTTC many - TRBJ2-1 TRBV5-1
CASSYPTGGLTRNEQFF TGCGCCAGCAGCTACCCTACAGGTGGGCTAACGAGGAATGAGCAGTTCTTC - - TRBJ2-1 TRBV5-1
CASSESPTTEAFF TGCGCCAGCAGTGAGTCCCCGACCACTGAAGCTTTCTTT few - TRBJ1-1 TRBV10-1
CASRPGTSGRNEQFF TGTGCCAGTAGACCGGGGACTAGCGGGAGGAATGAGCAGTTCTTC - TRBD2 TRBJ2-1 TRBV19
CASPGWRSNQPQHF TGCGCCAGCCCGGGGTGGCGTAGCAATCAGCCCCAGCATTTT - - TRBJ1-5 TRBV10-1